This T cell receptor (beta chain) was retrieved from a study of Ad26.COV2.S vaccination and SARS-CoV-2 variants. Overall study: Donor participated within the Ad26.COV2.S arm of the COV1001 trial. Study observations and caveats: Placebo recipients showed lower spike-specific TCR breadth than vaccinees.

Details on this clone: Its antigen is as yet unknown.

Treatment reported: approximately 18 received Ad26.COV2.S at low or high dose, single or two shots; 5 received placebo; per-sample allocation not given. Samples analyzed were those drawn on day 63 after the first vaccine or placebo injection. The study used a vaccine consisting of an Ad26 vector that expressed Wuhan-strain SARS-CoV-2 spike. Assay: immunoSEQ multiplex PCR; the TCRdb copy retains only in-frame clones and omits some. The sample has about half a million clones; about 89% are singletons. The material was peripheral blood, obtained in a trial of Ad26.COV2.S vaccine versus placebo. The source is a person aged 18-65 years who received the Ad26.COV2.S COVID-19 vaccine or a placebo.

The CDR3 bases are TGTGCCAGCAGCCCCCAAGTTTCCTACGAGCAGTACTTC. As protein: CASSPQVSYEQYF. J is TRBJ2-7 and V is TRBV6-5; D not resolved. Trimming took 6 bases from V and 1 from J, leaving 10 bases between them. Germline assignment: CDR1 MNHEY and CDR2 SVGAGI. The CDR3 contains 13 residues.